A selection of T cell receptor beta chains follows, all from one sample in a study of blood T cell repertoires in COVID-19. Clones were sequenced by immunoSEQ multiplex PCR, and TCRdb holds only the in-frame ones, with some missing. The data hold tens of thousands of clones, with about 88% observed a single time. The sequenced material came from peripheral blood. The source is a man in his fifties with acute or convalescent COVID-19. Both conserved end residues are part of each CDR3. D genes are given only for firm matches. A clone size is listed for some rows: how often the clone was seen (once, few, many), or a class if it is expanded.

TRBV27,TRBJ2-7,.,TRBD2,CASSFGSGNYEQYF,TGTGCCAGCAGTTTTGGTAGCGGGAATTACGAGCAGTACTTC
TRBV27,TRBJ2-3,once,.,CASSLGPAASTDTQYF,TGTGCCAGCAGTTTAGGGCCAGCAGCTAGCACAGATACGCAGTATTTT
TRBV5-4,TRBJ2-2,.,TRBD1,CASSSGQGGPLSLTGELFF,TGTGCCAGCAGCTCGGGACAGGGAGGCCCCTTGTCGCTCACCGGGGAGCTGTTTTTT
TRBV11-2,TRBJ1-2,.,.,CASSLVFPIRGYYGYTF,TGTGCCAGCAGCTTAGTTTTCCCGATCAGGGGTTACTATGGCTACACCTTC
TRBV4-2,TRBJ2-1,.,.,CASSQDTTNSYNEQFF,TGTGCCAGCAGCCAAGATACGACTAACTCCTACAATGAGCAGTTCTTC
TRBV2,TRBJ1-4,.,.,CASIDPGLWGATNEKLFF,TGTGCCAGCATAGATCCCGGGCTTTGGGGAGCAACTAATGAAAAACTGTTTTTT
TRBV3-1/TRBV3-2,TRBJ1-2,.,TRBD1,CASSHLQGSYGYTF,TGTGCCAGCAGCCACCTACAGGGGAGCTATGGCTACACCTTC
TRBV19,TRBJ2-2,.,TRBD2,CASIGTTSGRPNTGELFF,TGTGCCAGTATTGGGACCACTAGCGGGAGGCCGAACACCGGGGAGCTGTTTTTT
TRBV5-1,TRBJ2-7,few,TRBD1,CASSATGGYEQYF,TGCGCCAGCAGCGCTACAGGGGGCTACGAGCAGTACTTC
TRBV7-9,TRBJ2-1,.,TRBD2,CASSLAQAGVGNEQFF,TGTGCCAGCAGCTTAGCGCAAGCGGGAGTAGGCAATGAGCAGTTCTTC
TRBV7-9,TRBJ1-3,.,.,CASSFRGRVSGNTIYF,TGTGCCAGCAGCTTCCGGGGGAGAGTCTCTGGAAACACCATATATTTT
TRBV6-5,TRBJ2-7,.,TRBD1,CASSYSQGYEQYF,TGTGCCAGCAGTTACTCACAGGGGTACGAGCAGTACTTC
TRBV28,TRBJ2-1,.,TRBD2,CANNPVGTSGKNEQFF,TGTGCCAACAACCCGGTAGGGACTAGCGGGAAGAATGAGCAGTTCTTC
TRBV3-1/TRBV3-2,TRBJ1-1,.,.,CASSLRTAPGTEAFF,TGTGCCAGCAGCCTACGGACGGCCCCGGGGACTGAAGCTTTCTTT
TRBV28,TRBJ2-3,.,.,CASNPARAETDTQYF,TGTGCCAGCAACCCAGCGCGGGCCGAGACAGATACGCAGTATTTT
TRBV7-6,TRBJ2-1,.,.,CASSPKRGGSSYNEQFF,TGTGCCAGCAGCCCTAAGAGGGGGGGAAGCTCCTACAATGAGCAGTTCTTC
TRBV5-1,TRBJ1-4,.,TRBD1,CASSFNRGKNEKLFF,TGCGCCAGCAGCTTCAACAGGGGGAAGAATGAAAAACTGTTTTTT
TRBV10-1,TRBJ2-7,few,.,CASRSSNREGYF,TGCGCCAGCAGGAGTAGTAACAGGGAGGGTTACTTC
TRBV18,TRBJ1-4,.,TRBD1,CASSPGTGRNEKLFF,TGTGCCAGCTCACCCGGGACAGGCCGTAATGAAAAACTGTTTTTT
TRBV5-6,TRBJ2-6,.,.,CASSDSSGANVLTF,TGTGCCAGCAGTGACAGTTCTGGGGCCAACGTCCTGACTTTC
TRBV5-6,TRBJ2-7,.,.,CASSLPLGIDEQYF,TGTGCCAGCAGCTTGCCTCTCGGTATCGACGAGCAGTACTTC
TRBV14,TRBJ2-1,.,.,CASSQEDRLDEQFF,TGTGCCAGCAGCCAAGAAGACAGGTTGGATGAGCAGTTCTTC
TRBV12-3/TRBV12-4,TRBJ2-5,.,.,CASSSGTEETQYF,TGTGCCAGCAGTTCCGGGACTGAAGAGACCCAGTACTTC
TRBV7-9,TRBJ1-5,.,.,CASSLGGHPNQPQHF,TGTGCCAGCAGCTTAGGCGGACACCCCAATCAGCCCCAGCATTTT
TRBV2,TRBJ2-5,.,.,CASSGGAGQETQYF,TGTGCCAGCAGTGGTGGGGCGGGACAAGAGACCCAGTACTTC
TRBV7-9,TRBJ2-1,.,TRBD2,CASSQERGRASYNEQFF,TGTGCCAGCAGCCAGGAACGCGGGAGGGCCTCCTACAATGAGCAGTTCTTC
TRBV19,TRBJ1-1,.,TRBD1,CASSLGGGTEAFF,TGTGCCAGTAGCCTAGGGGGCGGCACTGAAGCTTTCTTT
TRBV29-1,TRBJ2-7,.,TRBD2,CSVESTSGMSYEQYF,TGCAGCGTTGAAAGTACCAGCGGGATGTCCTACGAGCAGTACTTC
TRBV19,TRBJ2-7,.,.,CASSRVRDEQYF,TGTGCCAGCAGCCGCGTGAGGGACGAGCAGTACTTC
TRBV13,TRBJ1-1,.,.,CASTYWVEDTEAFF,TGTGCCAGCACGTATTGGGTAGAGGACACTGAAGCTTTCTTT